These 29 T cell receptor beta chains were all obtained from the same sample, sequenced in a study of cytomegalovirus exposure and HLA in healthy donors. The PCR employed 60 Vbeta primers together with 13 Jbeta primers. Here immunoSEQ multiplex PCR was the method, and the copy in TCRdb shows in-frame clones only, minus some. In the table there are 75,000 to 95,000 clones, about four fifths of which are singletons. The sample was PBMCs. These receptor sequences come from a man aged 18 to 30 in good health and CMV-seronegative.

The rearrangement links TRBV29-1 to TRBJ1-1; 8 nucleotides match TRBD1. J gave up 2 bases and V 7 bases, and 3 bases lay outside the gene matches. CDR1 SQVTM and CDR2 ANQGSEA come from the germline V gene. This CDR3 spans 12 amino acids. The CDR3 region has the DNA TGCAGCGCCGCAGGGGGCAACACTGAAGCTTTCTTT. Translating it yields CSAAGGNTEAFF.

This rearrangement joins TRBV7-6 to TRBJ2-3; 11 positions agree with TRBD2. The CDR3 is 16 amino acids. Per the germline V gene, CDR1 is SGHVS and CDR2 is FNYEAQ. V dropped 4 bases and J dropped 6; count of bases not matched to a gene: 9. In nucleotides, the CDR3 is TGTGCCAGCAGCTCATTAGCGGGAGGGCCTCATGATACGCAGTATTTT. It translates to CASSSLAGGPHDTQYF.

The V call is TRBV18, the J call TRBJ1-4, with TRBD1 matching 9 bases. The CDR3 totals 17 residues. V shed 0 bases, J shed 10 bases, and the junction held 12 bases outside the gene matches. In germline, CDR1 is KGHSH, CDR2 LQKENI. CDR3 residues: CASSPPGRDRASVKLFF. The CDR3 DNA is TGTGCCAGCTCACCACCCGGTCGGGACAGGGCATCTGTAAAACTGTTTTTT.

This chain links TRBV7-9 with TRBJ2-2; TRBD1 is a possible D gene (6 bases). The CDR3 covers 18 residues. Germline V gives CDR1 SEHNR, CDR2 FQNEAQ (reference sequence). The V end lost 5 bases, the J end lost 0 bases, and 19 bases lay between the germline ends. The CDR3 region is CASSPPGGQIANTGELFF. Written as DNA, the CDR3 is TGTGCCAGCAGCCCCCCCGGCGGACAGATCGCGAACACCGGGGAGCTGTTTTTT.

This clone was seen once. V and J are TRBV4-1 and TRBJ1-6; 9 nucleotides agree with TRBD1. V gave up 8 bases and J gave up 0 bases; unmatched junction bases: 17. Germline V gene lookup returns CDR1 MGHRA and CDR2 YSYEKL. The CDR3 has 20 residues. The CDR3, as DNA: TGCGCCAGCCGAAACAGGGGGCCATCTCGACGGGGCTCCTATAATTCACCCCTCCACTTT. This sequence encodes CASRNRGPSRRGSYNSPLHF.

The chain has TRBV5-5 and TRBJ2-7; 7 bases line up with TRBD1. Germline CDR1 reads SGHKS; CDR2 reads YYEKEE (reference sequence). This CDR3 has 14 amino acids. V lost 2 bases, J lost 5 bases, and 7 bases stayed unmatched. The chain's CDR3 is CASSLPRGFDEQYF. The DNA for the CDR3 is TGTGCCAGCAGCTTACCCAGGGGGTTCGACGAGCAGTACTTC.

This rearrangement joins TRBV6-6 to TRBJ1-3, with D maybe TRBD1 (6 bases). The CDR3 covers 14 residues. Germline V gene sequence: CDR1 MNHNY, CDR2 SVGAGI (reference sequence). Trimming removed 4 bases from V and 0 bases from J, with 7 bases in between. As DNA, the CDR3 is TGTGCCAGCAGTTGGGACAACTCTGGAAACACCATATATTTT. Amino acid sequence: CASSWDNSGNTIYF.

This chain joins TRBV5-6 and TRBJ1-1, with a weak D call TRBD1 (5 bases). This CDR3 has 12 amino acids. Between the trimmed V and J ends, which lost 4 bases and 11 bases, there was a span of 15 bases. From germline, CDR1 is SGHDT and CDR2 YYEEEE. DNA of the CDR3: TGTGCCAGCAGCCAAGGGGCAGGGTTGGCTTTCTTT. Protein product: CASSQGAGLAFF.

The CDR3 region has the DNA TGCGCCAGCAGCTTCTCCGGGACAGGGAACACTGAAGCTTTCTTT. Encoded protein: CASSFSGTGNTEAFF. The chain carries TRBV4-3 and TRBJ1-1; 8 bases are shared with TRBD1. V lost 5 bases and J lost 1; bases outside the gene matches: 6. Per the germline V gene, CDR1 is LGHNA and CDR2 is YSLEER. The CDR3 loop spans 15 amino acids.

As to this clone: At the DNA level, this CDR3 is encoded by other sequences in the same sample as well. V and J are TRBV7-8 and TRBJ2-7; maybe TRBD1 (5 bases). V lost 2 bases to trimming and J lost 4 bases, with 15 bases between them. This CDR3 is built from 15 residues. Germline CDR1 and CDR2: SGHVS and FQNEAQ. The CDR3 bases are TGTGCCAGCAGCTTACGGCAGGGCCCCTCGTACGAGCAGTACTTC. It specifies CASSLRQGPSYEQYF.

CDR3 bases: TGTGCCAGCAGCCTGACAGGGAGTCCAGTTAGCCACGAGCAGTACTTC. Translating it yields CASSLTGSPVSHEQYF. The rearrangement joins TRBV27 to TRBJ2-7, with 7 bases that match TRBD1. Trimming cost V 6 bases and J 5 bases; bases outside gene matches: 16. This CDR3 has 16 residues. CDR1 MNHEY and CDR2 SMNVEV come from the germline V gene (reference sequence).

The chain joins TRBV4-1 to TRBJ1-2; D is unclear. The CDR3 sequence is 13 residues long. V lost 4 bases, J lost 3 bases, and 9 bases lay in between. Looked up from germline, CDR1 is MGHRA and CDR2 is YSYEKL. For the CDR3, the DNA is TGCGCCAGCAGCCGAATCGGTCACTATGGCTACACCTTC. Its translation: CASSRIGHYGYTF.

CDR3 amino acids: CASSLINAGELFF. CDR3 DNA: TGTGCCAGCAGCTTAATTAATGCCGGGGAGCTGTTTTTT. The V gene is TRBV11-2, the J gene TRBJ2-2; no reliable D call. Per the germline V gene, CDR1 is SGHAT and CDR2 is FQNNGV. There are 13 residues in the CDR3. Trimming removed 2 bases at V and 6 bases at J, with 7 bases between.

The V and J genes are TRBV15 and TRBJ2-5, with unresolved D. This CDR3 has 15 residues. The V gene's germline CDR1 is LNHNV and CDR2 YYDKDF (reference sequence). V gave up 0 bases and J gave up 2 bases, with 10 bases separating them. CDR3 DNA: TGTGCCACCAGCAGAGACCCCCAGGTTCAAGAGACCCAGTACTTC. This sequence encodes CATSRDPQVQETQYF.

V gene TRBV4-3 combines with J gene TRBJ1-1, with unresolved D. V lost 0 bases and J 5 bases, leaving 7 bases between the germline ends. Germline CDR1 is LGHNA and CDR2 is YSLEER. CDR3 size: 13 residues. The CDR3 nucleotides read TGCGCCAGCAGCCAAGATTTGGCTACTGAAGCTTTCTTT. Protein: CASSQDLATEAFF.

The CDR3 DNA follows: TGCGCCAGCAGCCCCACTAGCGGGAGCTCCTACGAGCAGTACTTC. Amino acids: CASSPTSGSSYEQYF. This chain connects TRBV4-1 to TRBJ2-7; 11 bases are a match to TRBD2. Losses at the gene ends were 4 bases for V and 0 bases for J; bases not matched to a gene: 2. The germline CDR1 and CDR2 sequences are MGHRA and YSYEKL. The CDR3 has 15 residues.

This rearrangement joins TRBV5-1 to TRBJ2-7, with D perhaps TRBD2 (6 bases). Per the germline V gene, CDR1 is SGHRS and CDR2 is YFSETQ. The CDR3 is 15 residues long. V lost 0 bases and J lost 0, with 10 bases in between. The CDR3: CASSLAGLVSYEQYF. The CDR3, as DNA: TGCGCCAGCAGCTTGGCGGGACTCGTCTCCTACGAGCAGTACTTC.

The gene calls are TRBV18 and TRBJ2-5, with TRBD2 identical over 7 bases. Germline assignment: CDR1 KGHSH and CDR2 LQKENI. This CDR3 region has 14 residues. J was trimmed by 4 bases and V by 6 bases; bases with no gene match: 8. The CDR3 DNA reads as TGTGCCAGCTCCCTAGGACTAGGCGTAGAGACCCAGTACTTC. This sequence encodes CASSLGLGVETQYF.

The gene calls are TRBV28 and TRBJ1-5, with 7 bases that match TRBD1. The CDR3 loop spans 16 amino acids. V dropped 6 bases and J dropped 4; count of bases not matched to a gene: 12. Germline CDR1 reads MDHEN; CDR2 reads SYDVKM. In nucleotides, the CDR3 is TGTGCCAGCAGGCGATCAACAGGGGTTGCAAATCAGCCCCAGCATTTT. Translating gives CASRRSTGVANQPQHF.

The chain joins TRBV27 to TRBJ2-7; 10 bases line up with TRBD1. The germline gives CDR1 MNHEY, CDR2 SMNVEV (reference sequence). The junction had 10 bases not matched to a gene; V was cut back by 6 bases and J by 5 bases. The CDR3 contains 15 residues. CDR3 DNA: TGTGCCAGCAGGGCCCCGGGACAGGGGCAGAACGAGCAGTACTTC. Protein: CASRAPGQGQNEQYF.

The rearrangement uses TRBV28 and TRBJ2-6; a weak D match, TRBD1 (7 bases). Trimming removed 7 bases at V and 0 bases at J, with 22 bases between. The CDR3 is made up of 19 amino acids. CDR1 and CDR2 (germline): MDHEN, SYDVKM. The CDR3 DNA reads TGTGCCAGCACCCAACTCAGGGGGGCGGTACTCTCTGGGGCCAACGTCCTGACTTTC. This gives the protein CASTQLRGAVLSGANVLTF.

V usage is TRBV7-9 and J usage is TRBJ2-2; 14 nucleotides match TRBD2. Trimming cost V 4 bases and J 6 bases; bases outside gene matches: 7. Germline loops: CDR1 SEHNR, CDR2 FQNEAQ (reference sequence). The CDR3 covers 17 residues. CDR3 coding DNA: TGTGCCAGCAGCTCGACTAGCGGGAGGGTTGGTGCCGGGGAGCTGTTTTTT. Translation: CASSSTSGRVGAGELFF. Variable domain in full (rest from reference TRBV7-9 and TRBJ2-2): DTGVSQNPRHKITKRGQNVTFRCDPISEHNRLYWYRQTLGQGPEFLTYFQNEAQLEKSRLLSDRFSAERPKGSFSTLEIQRTEQGDSAMYLCASSSTSGRVGAGELFFGEGSRLTVL.

This CDR3 is CAWSESNSGFSYNSPLHF. DNA of the CDR3: TGTGCCTGGAGTGAATCGAACTCAGGCTTCTCCTATAATTCACCCCTCCACTTT. The chain couples TRBV30 to TRBJ1-6; no firm D call. This CDR3 contains 18 residues. CDR1 is GTSNPN and CDR2 is SVGIG in the germline V gene (reference sequence). V was trimmed by 1 base and J by 0 bases, leaving 16 bases between them.

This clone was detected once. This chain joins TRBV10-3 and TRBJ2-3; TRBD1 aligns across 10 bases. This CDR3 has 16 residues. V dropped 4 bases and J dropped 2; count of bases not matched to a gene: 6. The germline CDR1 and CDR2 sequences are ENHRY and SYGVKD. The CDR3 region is CAISGGQGLSTDTQYF. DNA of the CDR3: TGTGCCATCAGTGGGGGACAGGGGCTGTCCACAGATACGCAGTATTTT.

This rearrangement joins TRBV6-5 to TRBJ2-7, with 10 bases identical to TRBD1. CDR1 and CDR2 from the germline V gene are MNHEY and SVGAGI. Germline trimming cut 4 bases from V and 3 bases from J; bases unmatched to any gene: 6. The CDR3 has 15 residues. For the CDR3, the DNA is TGTGCCAGCAGTTCCCCGGACAGGGGGGGCTACGAGCAGTACTTC. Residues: CASSSPDRGGYEQYF.

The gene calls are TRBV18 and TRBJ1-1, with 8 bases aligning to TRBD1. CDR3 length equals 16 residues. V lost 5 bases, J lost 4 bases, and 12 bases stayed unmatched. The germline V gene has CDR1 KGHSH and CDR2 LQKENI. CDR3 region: CASSTGLRGLGTEAFF. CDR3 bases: TGTGCCAGCTCAACAGGCCTCAGGGGGCTGGGCACTGAAGCTTTCTTT.

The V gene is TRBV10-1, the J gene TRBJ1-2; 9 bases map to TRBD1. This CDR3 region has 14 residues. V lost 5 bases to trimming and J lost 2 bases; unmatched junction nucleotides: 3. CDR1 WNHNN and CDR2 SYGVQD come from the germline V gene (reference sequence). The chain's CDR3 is CASSPGTGNYGYTF. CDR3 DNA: TGCGCCAGCAGTCCCGGGACAGGGAACTATGGCTACACCTTC.

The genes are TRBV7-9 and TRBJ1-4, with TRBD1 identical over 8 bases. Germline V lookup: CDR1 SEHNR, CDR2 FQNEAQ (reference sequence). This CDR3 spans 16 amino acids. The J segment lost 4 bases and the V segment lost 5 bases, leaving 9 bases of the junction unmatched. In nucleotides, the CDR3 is TGTGCCAGCAGCCCGAGCGGGACAGGTATTAATGAAAAACTGTTTTTT. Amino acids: CASSPSGTGINEKLFF.

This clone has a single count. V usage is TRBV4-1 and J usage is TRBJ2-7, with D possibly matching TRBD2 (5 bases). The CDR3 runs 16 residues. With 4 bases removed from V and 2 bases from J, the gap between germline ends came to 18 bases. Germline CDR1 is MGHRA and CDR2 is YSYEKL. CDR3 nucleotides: TGCGCCAGCAGCCCTCAGGCCGGGCTAGCCGCCTACGAGCAGTACTTC. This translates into CASSPQAGLAAYEQYF.